One sample yielded the 26 T cell receptor beta chains listed below, sequenced in a study of T cell changes during pregnancy in multiple sclerosis. Libraries were prepared by immunoSEQ multiplex PCR; TCRdb keeps only in-frame clonotypes and omits some of them. Of 70,000 to 90,000 clones listed, around 95% are singletons. The source material was peripheral blood, sampled in the second trimester of pregnancy. These receptors were obtained from a female donor in good health, enrolled as a control in a pregnancy study.

The chain joins TRBV5-4 to TRBJ2-1; 7 bases are a match to TRBD2. Germline values: CDR1 SGHNT, CDR2 YYREEE (reference sequence). This CDR3 has 15 residues. V lost 2 bases to trimming and J lost 7 bases; unmatched junction nucleotides: 9. The CDR3 region is CASSFGGSGYNEQFF. The CDR3 DNA follows: TGTGCCAGCAGCTTTGGGGGTAGCGGGTATAATGAGCAGTTCTTC.

This clone appeared a single time. The chain combines TRBV5-6 with TRBJ1-2, with a tentative D call TRBD1 (6 bases). Trimming shortened V by 4 bases and J by 3 bases, and 10 bases separated the two germline ends. Looked up from germline, CDR1 is SGHDT and CDR2 is YYEEEE. The CDR3 is 13 residues long. CDR3 residues: CASSLGQYYGYTF. In DNA form, the CDR3 reads TGTGCCAGCAGCCTCGGACAGTACTATGGCTACACCTTC.

The J gene is TRBJ2-3, the V gene TRBV7-3; 9 bases line up with TRBD1. There are 16 residues in the CDR3. CDR1 is SGHTA and CDR2 is FQGTGA in the germline V gene. V gave up 3 bases and J gave up 2 bases; unmatched junction bases: 6. CDR3 sequence: CASSFQGTGPTDTQYF. CDR3 DNA: TGTGCCAGCAGCTTTCAGGGGACAGGGCCCACAGATACGCAGTATTTT. Looking up the rest from reference TRBV7-3 and TRBJ2-3 gives the full variable domain: GAGVSQTPSNKVTEKGKYVELRCDPISGHTALYWYRQSLGQGPEFLIYFQGTGAADDSGLPNDRFFAVRPEGSVSTLKIQRTERGDSAVYLCASSFQGTGPTDTQYFGPGTRLTVL.

This sequence joins TRBV5-1 and TRBJ2-7; 12 positions match TRBD2. The CDR3 extends over 14 amino acids. Germline V gene sequence: CDR1 SGHRS, CDR2 YFSETQ. V trimming: 5 bases; J trimming: 5 bases; junction bases outside the gene matches: 5. The CDR3 here is CASSLTSGGNEQYF. In nucleotides, the CDR3 is TGCGCCAGCAGTTTGACTAGCGGGGGTAACGAGCAGTACTTC.

The rearrangement links TRBV4-1 to TRBJ1-6, with 7 positions matching TRBD1. V trimming: 3 bases; J trimming: 7 bases; junction bases outside the gene matches: 15. CDR1 and CDR2 from the germline V gene are MGHRA and YSYEKL. The CDR3 covers 18 residues. CDR3 nucleotides: TGCGCCAGCAGCCAGAGTCCCACCGAGGGGGCTGCAAATTCACCCCTCCACTTT. Protein sequence: CASSQSPTEGAANSPLHF.

The J gene is TRBJ2-7, the V gene TRBV13; TRBD1 matches at 9 bases. Germline values: CDR1 PRHDT, CDR2 FYEKMQ (reference sequence). The V gene end was trimmed by 4 bases and the J gene end by 2 bases; junction bases not matched to a gene: 6. This CDR3 has 15 amino acids. The chain's CDR3 is CASSSDRDRAYEQYF. Written as DNA, the CDR3 is TGTGCCAGCAGCTCCGACCGGGACAGGGCCTACGAGCAGTACTTC.

The chain couples TRBV10-1 to TRBJ2-1, with 8 nucleotides matching TRBD2. Germline CDR1 and CDR2: WNHNN and SYGVQD (reference sequence). This CDR3 is 14 amino acids long. V lost 8 bases, J lost 6 bases, and 9 bases stayed unmatched. This CDR3 reads CASGPGGPSNEQFF. The CDR3 nucleotides read TGCGCCAGCGGTCCGGGGGGGCCTTCCAATGAGCAGTTCTTC.

The V call is TRBV7-6, the J call TRBJ1-4; possible D gene TRBD1, 5 bases. The V gene lost 5 bases and the J gene lost 3 bases, with 13 bases spanning the gap. Germline V gives CDR1 SGHVS, CDR2 FNYEAQ. The CDR3 covers 15 residues. Here the CDR3 reads CASSARQKPNEKLFF. As DNA, the CDR3 is TGTGCCAGCAGCGCCCGACAGAAACCTAATGAAAAACTGTTTTTT.

The J gene is TRBJ1-1, the V gene TRBV7-2, with a tentative D call TRBD1 (6 bases). The CDR3 totals 13 residues. The V end was cut by 5 bases, the J end by 6 bases, with 13 bases between. The germline CDR1 and CDR2 sequences are SGHTA and FQGNSA. The CDR3 protein is CASSRRQDAEAFF. The CDR3, as DNA: TGTGCCAGCAGCCGACGACAGGACGCTGAAGCTTTCTTT.

The rearrangement joins TRBV2 to TRBJ2-5; 12 nucleotides match TRBD2. This CDR3 is 15 amino acids long. Looked up from germline, CDR1 is SNHLY and CDR2 is FYNNEI. V trimming: 6 bases; J trimming: 2 bases; junction bases outside the gene matches: 4. The CDR3 here is CASRRTSGAQETQYF. DNA of the CDR3: TGTGCCAGCAGGAGGACTAGCGGGGCTCAAGAGACCCAGTACTTC.

This chain joins TRBV4-1 and TRBJ1-1, with D possibly TRBD1 on 5 matching bases. There are 15 residues in the CDR3. Looked up from germline, CDR1 is MGHRA and CDR2 is YSYEKL. With 3 bases removed from V and 0 bases from J, the gap between germline ends came to 11 bases. CDR3 DNA: TGCGCCAGCAGCCAGCTTACAGGAGTGAACACTGAAGCTTTCTTT. Translated: CASSQLTGVNTEAFF.

The rearrangement uses TRBV4-2 and TRBJ2-7; maybe TRBD1 (6 bases). There are 17 residues in the CDR3. The germline gives CDR1 LGHNA, CDR2 YNFKEQ. Trimming stripped 4 bases from V and 0 bases from J, with 19 bases between. The CDR3 DNA is TGTGCCAGCAGCCGAGATCCCCAGGGGCAAATCTCCTACGAGCAGTACTTC. Protein product: CASSRDPQGQISYEQYF.

The V gene is TRBV9, the J gene TRBJ2-3; 13 nucleotides agree with TRBD2. The germline V gene encodes CDR1 SGDLS and CDR2 YYNGEE. V trimming: 8 bases; J trimming: 0 bases; junction bases outside the gene matches: 3. CDR3 length: 15 amino acids. CDR3 DNA: TGTGCCAGTACTAGCGGGGGGGCGAGCACAGATACGCAGTATTTT. Encoded protein: CASTSGGASTDTQYF.

The chain joins TRBV14 to TRBJ1-1; a weak D match, TRBD1 (5 bases). Trimming took 4 bases from V and 1 from J, leaving 13 bases between them. This CDR3 has 15 residues. Germline lookup yields CDR1 SGHDN and CDR2 FVKESK. CDR3: CASSLGGDGNTEAFF. CDR3 sequence (DNA): TGTGCCAGCAGCCTTGGGGGGGATGGGAACACTGAAGCTTTCTTT. Full variable domain (missing parts from reference TRBV14 and TRBJ1-1): EAGVTQFPSHSVIEKGQTVTLRCDPISGHDNLYWYRRVMGKEIKFLLHFVKESKQDESGMPNNRFLAERTGGTYSTLKVQPAELEDSGVYFCASSLGGDGNTEAFFGQGTRLTVV.

The chain links TRBV10-3 to TRBJ2-7; D may be TRBD1 (6 bases). Trimming took off 2 bases at V and 1 base at J, with 6 bases between the two ends. Germline V gene data show CDR1 as ENHRY and CDR2 as SYGVKD. The CDR3 totals 13 residues. The chain's CDR3 is CAISEGQSYEQYF. CDR3 nucleotides: TGTGCCATCAGTGAGGGACAGTCCTACGAGCAGTACTTC.

The chain combines TRBV19 with TRBJ1-5; D ambiguous. Germline-derived CDR1 and CDR2 are LNHDA and SQIVND (reference sequence). The CDR3 consists of 15 residues. The V end lost 6 bases, the J end lost 0 bases, and 12 bases lay between the germline ends. The CDR3 here is CASREGLNSNQPQHF. The CDR3 DNA follows: TGTGCCAGTAGGGAGGGATTGAATAGCAATCAGCCCCAGCATTTT.

V usage is TRBV9 and J usage is TRBJ2-3; 13 nucleotides align to TRBD2. CDR3 length: 18 amino acids. The junction had 9 bases not matched to a gene; V was cut back by 2 bases and J by 3 bases. Germline values: CDR1 SGDLS, CDR2 YYNGEE. The CDR3: CASSVTSGGASVTDTQYF. DNA of the CDR3: TGTGCCAGCAGCGTTACTAGCGGGGGGGCCTCTGTGACAGATACGCAGTATTTT.

This clone was picked up one time. The rearrangement uses TRBV4-2 and TRBJ2-7; 9 nucleotides line up with TRBD1. V lost 4 bases and J lost 2; bases outside the gene matches: 3. In germline, CDR1 is LGHNA, CDR2 YNFKEQ. This CDR3 has 14 residues. CDR3 amino acids: CASSRGQGTYEQYF. The CDR3 DNA sequence: TGTGCCAGCAGCCGGGGACAGGGTACCTACGAGCAGTACTTC.

The rearrangement uses TRBV5-4 and TRBJ2-3; D remains ambiguous. Germline-derived CDR1 and CDR2 are SGHNT and YYREEE (reference sequence). The V and J ends lost 4 bases and 0 bases respectively, with 6 bases between them. This CDR3 is built from 13 residues. The CDR3 DNA follows: TGTGCCAGCAGCGTGACTAGCACAGATACGCAGTATTTT. This encodes CASSVTSTDTQYF. The entire variable domain, with the rest obtained from reference TRBV5-4 and TRBJ2-3, is as follows: ETGVTQSPTHLIKTRGQQVTLRCSSQSGHNTVSWYQQALGQGPQFIFQYYREEENGRGNFPPRFSGLQFPNYSSELNVNALELDDSALYLCASSVTSTDTQYFGPGTRLTVL.

The rearrangement joins TRBV9 to TRBJ1-6; D call uncertain. There are 15 residues in the CDR3. V lost 0 bases to trimming and J lost 6 bases, with 10 bases between them. The germline CDR1 and CDR2 sequences are SGDLS and YYNGEE. DNA of the CDR3: TGTGCCAGCAGCGTAGGGAGGGCCCTTAATTCACCCCTCCACTTT. Translation gives CASSVGRALNSPLHF.

As to this clone: The junction differs from germline at one of its ends, possibly a read error. The sample carries other DNA sequences with the same CDR3. The chain recombines TRBV30 with TRBJ1-2; the D is unclear. This CDR3 is 12 amino acids long. The germline gives CDR1 GTSNPN, CDR2 SVGIG (reference sequence). The CDR3 loop is CAWTTTLYGYTF. The CDR3 bases are TGTGCCTGGACGACAACACTTTACGGCTACACTTTC.

V is TRBV20-1 and J is TRBJ1-1; the D is unclear. Trimming stripped 6 bases from V and 12 bases from J, with 17 bases between. Germline V gene lookup returns CDR1 DFQATT and CDR2 SNEGSKA (reference sequence). There are 11 residues in the CDR3. CDR3 nucleotides: TGCAGTGCCCCCACCTTGAGGGTAACTTTCTTT. Its protein product is CSAPTLRVTFF.

The chain combines TRBV19 with TRBJ2-7; TRBD1 might be the D (5 bases). Trimming left V 6 bases short and J 0 bases short, with 15 bases between. Germline CDR1 and CDR2: LNHDA and SQIVND (reference sequence). There are 15 residues in the CDR3. The CDR3 DNA sequence: TGTGCCAGTAGCACTCAGGGAAGGCCCTCCTACGAGCAGTACTTC. This translates into CASSTQGRPSYEQYF.

V gene TRBV5-1 combines with J gene TRBJ2-5; a weak D match, TRBD2 (6 bases). The CDR3 sequence is 13 residues long. Per the germline V gene, CDR1 is SGHRS and CDR2 is YFSETQ. Trimming stripped 5 bases from V and 4 bases from J, with 12 bases between. CDR3 in DNA: TGCGCCAGCAGGGGCGGGGTTTCAGAGACCCAGTACTTC. Its protein is CASRGGVSETQYF.

This rearrangement joins TRBV4-3 to TRBJ2-1, with 8 bases identical to TRBD1. CDR3 size: 14 residues. The J segment lost 12 bases and the V segment lost 1 base, leaving 8 bases of the junction unmatched. CDR1 is LGHNA and CDR2 is YSLEER in the germline V gene. As DNA, the CDR3 is TGCGCCAGCAGCCAAGGACGACAGGGGATTAGGCAGTTCTTC. This gives the protein CASSQGRQGIRQFF.

This clone was observed a single time. The chain joins TRBV6-1 to TRBJ1-3, with unresolved D. The germline V gene has CDR1 MNHNS and CDR2 SASEGT. V was trimmed by 0 bases and J by 2 bases, leaving 8 bases between them. This CDR3 spans 15 amino acids. The CDR3, as DNA: TGTGCCAGCAGTGAAGCCCAAGGAGCTGGAAACACCATATATTTT. It encodes CASSEAQGAGNTIYF.